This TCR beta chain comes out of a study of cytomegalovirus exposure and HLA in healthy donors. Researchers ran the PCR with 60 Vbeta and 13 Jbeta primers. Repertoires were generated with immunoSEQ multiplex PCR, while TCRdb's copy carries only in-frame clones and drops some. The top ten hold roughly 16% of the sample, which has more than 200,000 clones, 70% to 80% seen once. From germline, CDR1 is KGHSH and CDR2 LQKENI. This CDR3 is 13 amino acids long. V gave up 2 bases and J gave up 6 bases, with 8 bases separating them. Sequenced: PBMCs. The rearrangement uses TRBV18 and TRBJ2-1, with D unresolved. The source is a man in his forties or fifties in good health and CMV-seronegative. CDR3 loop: CASSPELLNEQFF. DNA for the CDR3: TGTGCCAGCTCACCAGAACTGCTCAATGAGCAGTTCTTC.